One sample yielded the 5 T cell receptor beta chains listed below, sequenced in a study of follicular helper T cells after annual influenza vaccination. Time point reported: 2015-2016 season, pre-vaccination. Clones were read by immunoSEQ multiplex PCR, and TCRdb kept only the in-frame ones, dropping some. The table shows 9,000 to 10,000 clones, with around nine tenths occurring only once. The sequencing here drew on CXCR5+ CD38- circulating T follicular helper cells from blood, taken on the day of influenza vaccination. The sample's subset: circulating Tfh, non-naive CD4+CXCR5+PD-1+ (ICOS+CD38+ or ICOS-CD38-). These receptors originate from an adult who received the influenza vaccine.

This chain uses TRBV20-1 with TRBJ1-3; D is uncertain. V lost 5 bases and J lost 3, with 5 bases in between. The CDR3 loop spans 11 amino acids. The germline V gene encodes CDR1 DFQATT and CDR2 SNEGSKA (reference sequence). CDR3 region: CSAGSGNTIYF. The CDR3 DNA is TGCAGTGCTGGTAGTGGAAACACCATATATTTT.

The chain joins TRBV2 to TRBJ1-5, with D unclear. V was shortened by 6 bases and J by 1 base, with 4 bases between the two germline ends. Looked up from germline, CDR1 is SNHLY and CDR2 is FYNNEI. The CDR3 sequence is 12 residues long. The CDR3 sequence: CASRQSNQPQHF. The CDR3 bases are TGTGCCAGCAGACAGAGCAATCAGCCCCAGCATTTT.

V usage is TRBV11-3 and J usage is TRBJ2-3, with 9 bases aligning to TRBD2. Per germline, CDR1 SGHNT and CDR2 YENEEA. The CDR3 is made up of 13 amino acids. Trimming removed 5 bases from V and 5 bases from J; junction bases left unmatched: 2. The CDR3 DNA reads TGTGCCAGCAGCAGTAGCGGGGGAGATACGCAGTATTTT. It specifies CASSSSGGDTQYF.

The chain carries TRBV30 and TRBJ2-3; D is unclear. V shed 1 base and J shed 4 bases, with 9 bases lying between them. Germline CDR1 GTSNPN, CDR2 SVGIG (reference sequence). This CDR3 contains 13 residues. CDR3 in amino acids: CAWSARGADTQYF. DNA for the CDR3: TGTGCCTGGAGTGCCCGCGGCGCAGATACGCAGTATTTT.

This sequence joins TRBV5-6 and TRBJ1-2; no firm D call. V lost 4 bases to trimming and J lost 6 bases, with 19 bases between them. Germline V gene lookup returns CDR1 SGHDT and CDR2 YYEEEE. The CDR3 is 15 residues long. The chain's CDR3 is CASSPPQGWSDGYTF. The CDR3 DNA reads TGTGCCAGCAGCCCTCCACAAGGGTGGTCAGATGGCTACACCTTC.